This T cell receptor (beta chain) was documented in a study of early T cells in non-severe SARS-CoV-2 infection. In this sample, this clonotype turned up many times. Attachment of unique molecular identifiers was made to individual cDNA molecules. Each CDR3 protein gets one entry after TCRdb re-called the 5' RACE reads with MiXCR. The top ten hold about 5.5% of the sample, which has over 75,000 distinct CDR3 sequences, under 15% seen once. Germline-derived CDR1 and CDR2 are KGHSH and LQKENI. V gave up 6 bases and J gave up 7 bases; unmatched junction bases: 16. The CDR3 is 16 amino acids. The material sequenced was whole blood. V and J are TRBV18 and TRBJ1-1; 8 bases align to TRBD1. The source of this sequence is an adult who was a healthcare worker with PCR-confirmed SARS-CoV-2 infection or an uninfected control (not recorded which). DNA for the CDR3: TGTGCCAGCTCCGAAGGGCAGGGGGCTTATATGGTTGAAGCTTTCTTT. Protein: CASSEGQGAYMVEAFF.